A selection of T cell receptor beta chains follows, all from one sample in a study of blood T cell repertoires in COVID-19. Profiled with immunoSEQ multiplex PCR; TCRdb holds only in-frame clones, not every one. The data show some 110,000 clones, with around 80% seen just once and about 6.3% held by the top ten. Input material: peripheral blood. These receptors originate from an elderly man with COVID-19, enrolled during active disease. Each CDR3 is given with its conserved first and last residue. A D gene is named only where the DNA matches it firmly. Size is omitted from some rows. Given values are once, few, many or a class for expanded clones.

TRBV7-2	TRBJ2-5	-	TRBD2	15	TGTGCCAGCAGCTCCAGACTAGCGGGAGCGATGACCCAGTACTTC	CASSSRLAGAMTQYF
TRBV11-3	TRBJ1-2	-	-	12	TGTGCCAGCAGCCGCGACAGGTCGGGCTACACCTTC	CASSRDRSGYTF
TRBV10-2	TRBJ2-1	-	TRBD2	14	TGCGCCAGCTCGGGACTAGCGACTAACAATGAGCAGTTCTTC	CASSGLATNNEQFF
TRBV30	TRBJ1-4	-	-	14	TGTGCCTGGAAAGGGGACACCCCGACGGGGAAACTGTTTTTT	CAWKGDTPTGKLFF
TRBV19	TRBJ1-1	-	-	15	TGTGCCAGTAAAATAAACAAGGGGGTCGGCACTGAAGCTTTCTTT	CASKINKGVGTEAFF
TRBV6-2/TRBV6-3	TRBJ2-5	-	TRBD2	16	TGTGCCAGCAGTCTCGGACTAGCGGGGTTCCAAGAGACCCAGTACTTC	CASSLGLAGFQETQYF
TRBV28	TRBJ2-1	-	TRBD2	16	TGTGCCAGCAGTTTATTAGGGACTAGCGGGAGCGATGAGCAGTTCTTC	CASSLLGTSGSDEQFF
TRBV24-1	TRBJ2-4	few	TRBD1	13	TGTGCCACCAGGGATAACAGGGGAATCATTCAGTACTTC	CATRDNRGIIQYF
TRBV2	TRBJ1-6	-	-	13	TGTGCCAGCAAAACCTCAGGGTTTTCACCCCTCCACTTT	CASKTSGFSPLHF
TRBV28	TRBJ2-1	-	TRBD1	16	TGTGCCAGCAGTCCAGTCCGACAGGGTACGTACAATGAGCAGTTCTTC	CASSPVRQGTYNEQFF
TRBV12-3/TRBV12-4	TRBJ1-1	-	TRBD1	13	TGTGCCAGCAGTTCAACAGGGGACGCTGAAGCTTTCTTT	CASSSTGDAEAFF
TRBV28	TRBJ1-1	-	-	12	TGTGCCAGCACCTTGAGAGGGACTGAAGCTTTCTTT	CASTLRGTEAFF
TRBV6-6	TRBJ2-5	once	-	13	TGTGCCAGCAGGGACCAGGGCTGGGAGACCCAGTACTTC	CASRDQGWETQYF
TRBV18	TRBJ2-7	-	-	13	TGTGCCAGCTCCCCTTGGGGGCCGTACGAGCAGTACTTC	CASSPWGPYEQYF
TRBV5-1	TRBJ2-5	few	-	15	TGCGCCAGCAGCTTGATAGTCAGGGAACAAGAGACCCAGTACTTC	CASSLIVREQETQYF
TRBV2	TRBJ2-1	-	-	13	TGTGCCAGCAGAAGGGACTTGGGCGATGAGCAGTTCTTC	CASRRDLGDEQFF
TRBV11-2	TRBJ2-1	-	-	13	TGTGCCAGCAGCTTTAGCGGAGAAACTGAGCAGTTCTTC	CASSFSGETEQFF
TRBV10-3	TRBJ1-2	-	TRBD1	17	TGTGCCATCAGTGTAGGATTTGAAGGACAGGGTAACTATGGCTACACCTTC	CAISVGFEGQGNYGYTF
TRBV7-6	TRBJ2-7	few	-	16	TGTGCCAGCAGCCCACTTGGGGGGTCGCCGTCCTACGAGCAGTACTTC	CASSPLGGSPSYEQYF
TRBV5-1	TRBJ2-1	-	-	11	TGCGCCAGCAGTGTGAGGGGGGAGCAGTTCTTC	CASSVRGEQFF
TRBV9	TRBJ2-1	-	TRBD2	17	TGTGCCAGCAGCGTAGAACCCAGCGGGACCTCCTACAATGAGCAGTTCTTC	CASSVEPSGTSYNEQFF
TRBV5-1	TRBJ2-6	-	-	16	TGCGCCAGCAGCTTGGGGCAAAACTCTGGGGCCAACGTCCTGACTTTC	CASSLGQNSGANVLTF
TRBV29-1	TRBJ2-7	-	-	13	TGCAGCGTTTTCGGGAGTGACTCCTACGAGCAGTACTTC	CSVFGSDSYEQYF
TRBV10-3	TRBJ2-5	-	-	13	TGTGCCATCAGTGTCGGACAGCAAGAGACCCAGTACTTC	CAISVGQQETQYF
TRBV28	TRBJ2-1	-	TRBD2	15	TGTGCCAGCAGTGCCTCGACTAGCGGGAGCTATGAGCAGTTCTTC	CASSASTSGSYEQFF
TRBV2	TRBJ1-3	-	-	13	TGTGCCAGCAGTGGACAGGCTAGAAACACCATATATTTT	CASSGQARNTIYF
TRBV4-3	TRBJ1-2	few	TRBD1	15	TGCGCCAGCAGCCAAGATCGAGGGGGCGCAAATGGCTACACCTTC	CASSQDRGGANGYTF
TRBV10-2	TRBJ2-5	-	-	13	TGCGCCAGCAGGGGACATCTCCAAGAGACCCAGTACTTC	CASRGHLQETQYF
TRBV19	TRBJ2-1	-	TRBD2	20	TGTGCCAGTAGTATAGTCCTAGCGGGAGGACAAATCAGCTCCTACAATGAGCAGTTCTTC	CASSIVLAGGQISSYNEQFF
TRBV7-6	TRBJ2-1	-	-	15	TGTGCCAGCAGCCCCGCAGGCGGACCGGGGAATGAGCAGTTCTTC	CASSPAGGPGNEQFF
TRBV7-8	TRBJ2-1	-	-	15	TGTGCCAGCAGCTTAGGGACAGCCCTCTACAATGAGCAGTTCTTC	CASSLGTALYNEQFF
TRBV28	TRBJ1-1	few	-	11	TGTGCCAGCAGACAGACCACTGAAGCTTTCTTT	CASRQTTEAFF
TRBV4-3	TRBJ1-4	-	TRBD1	17	TGCGCCAGCAGCCCAGGACAGGGCCAAAGAGGGGGTGAAAAACTGTTTTTT	CASSPGQGQRGGEKLFF
TRBV27	TRBJ2-3	few	-	14	TGTGCCAGCACCCCTCTCGGGGGAACAGATACGCAGTATTTT	CASTPLGGTDTQYF
TRBV27	TRBJ2-7	-	-	13	TGTGCCAGCAGTAGCGTTAGCTCCTACGAGCAGTACTTC	CASSSVSSYEQYF